This passage covers 11 T cell receptor beta chains from one sample sequenced in a study of identical twins. TCRdb reanalysed the 5' RACE reads using MiXCR and keeps one entry per CDR3 protein. The data contain 570,000 or so distinct CDR3 sequences, more than 9% of them singletons. This sample was shared with a second study, whose subject was yellow fever vaccine responses in identical twins.

The sequenced material came from PBMCs. These receptors were collected from a woman between 18 and 30 years old in good health.

This chain connects TRBV28 to TRBJ2-1, with 7 positions matching TRBD2. This CDR3 is 15 amino acids long. CDR1 and CDR2 (germline): MDHEN, SYDVKM. V shed 5 bases, J shed 6 bases, and the junction held 10 bases outside the gene matches. The CDR3 spells CASSPAGPLLNEQFF. The DNA for the CDR3 is TGTGCCAGCAGTCCAGCGGGACCGCTTCTCAATGAGCAGTTCTTC.

This clonotype occurred many times. The V and J genes are TRBV3-1 and TRBJ2-7, with TRBD2 identical over 9 bases. The germline CDR1 and CDR2 sequences are LGHDT and YNNKEL (reference sequence). Trimming cost V 3 bases and J 2 bases; bases outside gene matches: 8. This CDR3 has 16 residues. The CDR3 protein is CASSHASSGVTYEQYF. Here the CDR3 DNA reads TGTGCCAGCAGCCACGCTTCTAGCGGGGTTACCTACGAGCAGTACTTC.

This chain links TRBV3-1 with TRBJ1-2; D may be TRBD1 (6 bases). This CDR3 comprises 14 residues. Germline-derived CDR1 and CDR2 are LGHDT and YNNKEL (reference sequence). V lost 3 bases, J lost 3 bases, and 11 bases lay in between. The CDR3 loop reads CASSHTGGDYGYTF. CDR3 DNA sequence: TGTGCCAGCAGCCATACGGGGGGCGACTATGGCTACACCTTC.

The genes are TRBV3-1 and TRBJ2-7; possibly TRBD1 for D (6 bases). The CDR3 extends over 13 amino acids. Per the germline V gene, CDR1 is LGHDT and CDR2 is YNNKEL (reference sequence). Between the trimmed V and J ends, which lost 4 bases and 2 bases, there was a span of 9 bases. The CDR3 spells CASSLRDTYEQYF. CDR3 DNA: TGTGCCAGCAGCCTCCGGGACACCTACGAGCAGTACTTC.

The chain recombines TRBV6-6 with TRBJ2-4; D possibly corresponds to TRBD2 (6 bases). Trimming cost V 11 bases and J 9 bases, with 20 bases left between them. Germline loops: CDR1 MNHNY, CDR2 SVGAGI (reference sequence). This CDR3 region has 13 residues. CDR3 sequence reads: CAGGGGATSIQYF. As DNA, the CDR3 is TGTGCCGGAGGCGGAGGGGCCACAAGCATTCAGTACTTC.

This clonotype occurred a few times. The genes are TRBV24-1 and TRBJ2-7; TRBD2 matches at 7 bases. Germline assignment: CDR1 KGHDR and CDR2 SFDVKD. With 3 bases clipped from V and 9 bases from J, the junction kept 13 bases outside the gene matches. CDR3 length: 15 amino acids. The CDR3, as DNA: TGTGCCACCAGTGATCCCAGGACTAGTTTGGAGGGGCAGTACTTC. Protein sequence: CATSDPRTSLEGQYF.

This clonotype was recorded only once. The gene calls are TRBV20-1 and TRBJ2-7, with D perhaps TRBD1 (6 bases). This CDR3 spans 14 amino acids. With 3 bases removed from V and 4 bases from J, the gap between germline ends came to 16 bases. Germline V gene sequence: CDR1 DFQATT, CDR2 SNEGSKA (reference sequence). The CDR3 loop is CSARRVRGIYEQYF. The CDR3 nucleotides read TGCAGTGCTAGGAGGGTCAGGGGAATATACGAGCAGTACTTC.

There are a few counts of this clonotype. The chain combines TRBV28 with TRBJ1-2; no definite D call. This CDR3 comprises 13 residues. The V and J ends lost 2 bases and 1 base respectively, with 5 bases between them. Germline CDR1 and CDR2: MDHEN and SYDVKM. CDR3 protein: CASSLVRNYGYTF. The CDR3 region has the DNA TGTGCCAGCAGTTTAGTCCGTAACTATGGCTACACCTTC.

The chain is built from TRBV3-1 and TRBJ2-7; D is perhaps TRBD1 (5 bases). CDR3 length: 13 amino acids. Germline V gene lookup returns CDR1 LGHDT and CDR2 YNNKEL (reference sequence). The V gene lost 0 bases and the J gene lost 6 bases, with 9 bases spanning the gap. The CDR3 spells CASSQEGLFEQYF. CDR3 nucleotides: TGTGCCAGCAGCCAAGAGGGGCTTTTCGAGCAGTACTTC.

J is TRBJ2-1 and V is TRBV2; D is unresolved. Germline lookup yields CDR1 SNHLY and CDR2 FYNNEI. The V gene lost 3 bases and the J gene lost 3 bases, with 6 bases spanning the gap. CDR3 length: 13 amino acids. CDR3 residues: CASSEYSYNEQFF. CDR3 bases: TGTGCCAGCAGTGAGTATAGCTACAATGAGCAGTTCTTC.

The table lists this clonotype with many counts. The chain joins TRBV2 to TRBJ2-1, with a weak D call TRBD2 (7 bases). Germline V lookup: CDR1 SNHLY, CDR2 FYNNEI. V shed 0 bases and J shed 15 bases, with 18 bases lying between them. CDR3 length: 14 amino acids. The CDR3 protein is CASSEARGGLHPFF. The CDR3 bases are TGTGCCAGCAGTGAAGCGAGGGGGGGACTCCACCCGTTCTTC. Looking up the rest from reference TRBV2 and TRBJ2-1 gives the full variable domain: EPEVTQTPSHQVTQMGQEVILRCVPISNHLYFYWYRQILGQKVEFLVSFYNNEISEKSEIFDDQFSVERPDGSNFTLKIRSTKLEDSAMYFCASSEARGGLHPFFGPGTRLTVL.